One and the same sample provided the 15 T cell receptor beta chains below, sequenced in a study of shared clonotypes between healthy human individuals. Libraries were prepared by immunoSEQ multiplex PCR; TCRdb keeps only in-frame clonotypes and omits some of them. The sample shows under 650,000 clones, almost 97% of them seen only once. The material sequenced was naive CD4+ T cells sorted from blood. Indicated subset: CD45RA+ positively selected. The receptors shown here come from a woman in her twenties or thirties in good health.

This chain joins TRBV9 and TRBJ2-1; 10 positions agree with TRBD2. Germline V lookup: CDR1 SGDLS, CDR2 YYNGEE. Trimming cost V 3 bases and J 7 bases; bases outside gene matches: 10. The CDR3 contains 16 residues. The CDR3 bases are TGTGCCAGCAGCGCTTGGGGGACTAGCGCCATTAATGAGCAGTTCTTC. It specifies CASSAWGTSAINEQFF.

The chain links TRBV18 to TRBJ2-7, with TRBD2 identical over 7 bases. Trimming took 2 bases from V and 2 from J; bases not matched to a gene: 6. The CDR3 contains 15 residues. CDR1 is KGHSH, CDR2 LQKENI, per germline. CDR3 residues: CASSPVTSEAYEQYF. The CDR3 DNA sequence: TGTGCCAGCTCACCAGTCACTAGCGAAGCCTACGAGCAGTACTTC.

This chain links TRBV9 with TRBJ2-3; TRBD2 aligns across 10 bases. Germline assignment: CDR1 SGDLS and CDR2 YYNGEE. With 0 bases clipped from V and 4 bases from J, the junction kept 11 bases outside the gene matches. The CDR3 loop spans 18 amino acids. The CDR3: CASSVASLSLAGADTQYF. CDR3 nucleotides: TGTGCCAGCAGCGTAGCTTCTTTGAGCCTAGCGGGGGCAGATACGCAGTATTTT.

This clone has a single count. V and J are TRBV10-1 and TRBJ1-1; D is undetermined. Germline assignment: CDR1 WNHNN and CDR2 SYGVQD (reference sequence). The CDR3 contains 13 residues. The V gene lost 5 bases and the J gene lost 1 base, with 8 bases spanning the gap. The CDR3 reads CASSPDWNTEAFF. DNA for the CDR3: TGCGCCAGCAGTCCGGATTGGAACACTGAAGCTTTCTTT.

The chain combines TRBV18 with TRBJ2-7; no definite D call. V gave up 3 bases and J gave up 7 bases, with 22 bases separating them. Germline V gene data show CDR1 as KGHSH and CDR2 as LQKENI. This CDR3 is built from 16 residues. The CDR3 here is CASSPLGNQIQREQYF. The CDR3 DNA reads TGTGCCAGCTCACCCCTGGGAAACCAAATCCAACGGGAGCAGTACTTC.

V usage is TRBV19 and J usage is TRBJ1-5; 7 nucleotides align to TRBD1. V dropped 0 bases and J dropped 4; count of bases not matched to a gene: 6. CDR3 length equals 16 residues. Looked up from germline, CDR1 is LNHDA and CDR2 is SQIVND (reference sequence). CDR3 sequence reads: CASSIEGRGLNQPQHF. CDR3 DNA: TGTGCCAGTAGTATAGAGGGGAGGGGGCTGAATCAGCCCCAGCATTTT.

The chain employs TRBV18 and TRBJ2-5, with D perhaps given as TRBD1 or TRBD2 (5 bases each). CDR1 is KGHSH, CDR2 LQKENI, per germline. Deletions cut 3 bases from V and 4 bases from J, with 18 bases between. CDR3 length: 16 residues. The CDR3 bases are TGTGCCAGCTCACCGGTCGCGCCGAGGGGCCGAGAGACCCAGTACTTC. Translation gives CASSPVAPRGRETQYF. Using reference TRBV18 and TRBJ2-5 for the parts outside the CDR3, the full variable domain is NAGVMQNPRHLVRRRGQEARLRCSPMKGHSHVYWYRQLPEEGLKFMVYLQKENIIDESGMPKERFSAEFPKEGPSILRIQQVVRGDSAAYFCASSPVAPRGRETQYFGPGTRLLVL.

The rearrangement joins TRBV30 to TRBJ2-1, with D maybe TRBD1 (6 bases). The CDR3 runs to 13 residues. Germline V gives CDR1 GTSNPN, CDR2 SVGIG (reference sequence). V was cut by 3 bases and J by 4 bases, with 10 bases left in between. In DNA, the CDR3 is TGTGCCTGGAGGAGGACAGCGTACAATGAGCAGTTCTTC. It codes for CAWRRTAYNEQFF.

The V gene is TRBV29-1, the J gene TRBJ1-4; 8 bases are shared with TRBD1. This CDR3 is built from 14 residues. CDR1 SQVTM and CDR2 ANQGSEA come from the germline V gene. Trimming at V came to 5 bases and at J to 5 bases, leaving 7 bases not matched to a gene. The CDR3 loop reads CSVPTGGQNEKLFF. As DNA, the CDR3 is TGCAGCGTTCCTACAGGGGGGCAGAATGAAAAACTGTTTTTT. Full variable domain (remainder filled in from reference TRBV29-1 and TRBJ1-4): SAVISQKPSRDICQRGTSLTIQCQVDSQVTMMFWYRQQPGQSLTLIATANQGSEATYESGFVIDKFPISRPNLTFSTLTVSNMSPEDSSIYLCSVPTGGQNEKLFFGSGTQLSVL.

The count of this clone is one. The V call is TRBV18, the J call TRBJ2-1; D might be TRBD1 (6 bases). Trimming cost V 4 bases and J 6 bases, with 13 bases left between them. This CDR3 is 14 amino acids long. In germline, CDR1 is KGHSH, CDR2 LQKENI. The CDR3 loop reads CASSRATGPNEQFF. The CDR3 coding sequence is TGTGCCAGCTCACGGGCTACAGGGCCCAATGAGCAGTTCTTC.

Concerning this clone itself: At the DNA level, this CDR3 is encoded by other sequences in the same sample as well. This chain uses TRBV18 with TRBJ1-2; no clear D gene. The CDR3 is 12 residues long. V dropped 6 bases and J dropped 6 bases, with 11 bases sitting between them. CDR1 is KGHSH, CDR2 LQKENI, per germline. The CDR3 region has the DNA TGTGCCAGCTCCCCGCGGGGAGATGGCTACACCTTC. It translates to CASSPRGDGYTF.

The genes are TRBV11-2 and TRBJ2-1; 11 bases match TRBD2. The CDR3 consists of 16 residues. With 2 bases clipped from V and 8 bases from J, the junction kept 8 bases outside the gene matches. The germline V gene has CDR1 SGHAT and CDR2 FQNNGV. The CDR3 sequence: CASSLWTSGYYDEQFF. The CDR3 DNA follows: TGTGCCAGCAGCTTATGGACTAGCGGGTATTATGATGAGCAGTTCTTC.

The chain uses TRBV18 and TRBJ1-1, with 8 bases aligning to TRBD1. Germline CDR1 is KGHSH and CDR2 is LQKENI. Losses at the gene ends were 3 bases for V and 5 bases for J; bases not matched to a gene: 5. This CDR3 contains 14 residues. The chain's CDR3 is CASSPQGASTEAFF. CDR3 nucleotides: TGTGCCAGCTCACCCCAGGGGGCGAGTACTGAAGCTTTCTTT. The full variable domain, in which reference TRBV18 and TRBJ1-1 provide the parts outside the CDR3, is NAGVMQNPRHLVRRRGQEARLRCSPMKGHSHVYWYRQLPEEGLKFMVYLQKENIIDESGMPKERFSAEFPKEGPSILRIQQVVRGDSAAYFCASSPQGASTEAFFGQGTRLTVV.

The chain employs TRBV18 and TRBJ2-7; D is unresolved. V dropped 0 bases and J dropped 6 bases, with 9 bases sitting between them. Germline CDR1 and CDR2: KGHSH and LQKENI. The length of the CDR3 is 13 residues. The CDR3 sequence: CASSPPLGSEQYF. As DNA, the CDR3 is TGTGCCAGCTCACCACCGTTGGGGTCCGAGCAGTACTTC.

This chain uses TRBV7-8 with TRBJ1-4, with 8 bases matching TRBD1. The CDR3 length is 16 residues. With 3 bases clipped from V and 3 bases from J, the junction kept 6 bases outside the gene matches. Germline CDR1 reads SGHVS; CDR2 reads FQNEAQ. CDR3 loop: CASSLGQGAPNEKLFF. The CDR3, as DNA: TGTGCCAGCAGCTTGGGTCAGGGGGCTCCTAATGAAAAACTGTTTTTT.